These 9 T cell receptor beta chains share one sample of origin, sequenced in a study of OX40 agonist ivuxolimab in advanced cancers. Some clones are missing from TCRdb's copy, which holds only in-frame ones; the method was immunoSEQ multiplex PCR. The sample holds around 22,000 clones, approximately 87% seen once. This sample comprised CD4+ or CD8+ T cells sorted from blood, obtained in a trial of the OX40 agonist ivuxolimab. All receptors derive from an adult with an advanced solid tumor such as melanoma, head and neck, liver or kidney cancer.

This clone showed up just once. V usage is TRBV7-3 and J usage is TRBJ2-2; D remains unclear. V gave up 5 bases and J gave up 10 bases, with 8 bases separating them. The CDR3 covers 11 residues. CDR1 is SGHTA and CDR2 is FQGTGA in the germline V gene. The CDR3 DNA is TGTGCCAGCAGCCCCACGATGGAGCTGTTTTTT. The encoded protein is CASSPTMELFF. Supplemented by reference TRBV7-3 and TRBJ2-2, the full variable domain reads GAGVSQTPSNKVTEKGKYVELRCDPISGHTALYWYRQSLGQGPEFLIYFQGTGAADDSGLPNDRFFAVRPEGSVSTLKIQRTERGDSAVYLCASSPTMELFFGEGSRLTVL.

The rearrangement links TRBV5-5 to TRBJ1-3; maybe TRBD1 (5 bases). The germline CDR1 and CDR2 sequences are SGHKS and YYEKEE (reference sequence). The CDR3 totals 15 residues. The ends were cut back, 3 bases at V and 0 bases at J, with 10 bases in the middle. DNA of the CDR3: TGTGCCAGCAGCTGGGGGAACAGCTCTGGAAACACCATATATTTT. This encodes CASSWGNSSGNTIYF.

DNA for the CDR3: TGTGCCAGCAGCGTAGGGGCCTCTAGCGTTAAGTTCTTC. Its protein product is CASSVGASSVKFF. J is TRBJ2-1 and V is TRBV9, with a tentative D call TRBD2 (6 bases). The CDR3 consists of 13 residues. CDR1 is SGDLS, CDR2 YYNGEE, per germline. V shed 0 bases and J shed 14 bases, with 15 bases lying between them.

The chain couples TRBV27 to TRBJ2-3; no clear D. CDR1 and CDR2 from the germline V gene are MNHEY and SMNVEV (reference sequence). The CDR3 runs to 13 residues. V gave up 8 bases and J gave up 0 bases, with 9 bases separating them. The DNA for the CDR3 is TGTGCCAGCGAAGAGCGTAGCACAGATACGCAGTATTTT. It encodes CASEERSTDTQYF.

The chain carries TRBV5-1 and TRBJ2-5; 7 bases are a match to TRBD1. V dropped 4 bases and J dropped 0; count of bases not matched to a gene: 6. Germline V gene sequence: CDR1 SGHRS, CDR2 YFSETQ. The CDR3 totals 15 residues. DNA of the CDR3: TGCGCCAGCAGCCCCACAGGGGACCACCAAGAGACCCAGTACTTC. Translated, it gives CASSPTGDHQETQYF. Combining the CDR3 with reference TRBV5-1 and TRBJ2-5 gives the whole variable domain KAGVTQTPRYLIKTRGQQVTLSCSPISGHRSVSWYQQTPGQGLQFLFEYFSETQRNKGNFPGRFSGRQFSNSRSEMNVSTLELGDSALYLCASSPTGDHQETQYFGPGTRLLVL.

The V and J genes are TRBV12-5 and TRBJ2-2; maybe TRBD1 (5 bases). V lost 6 bases, J lost 6 bases, and 17 bases lay in between. In germline, CDR1 is LGHNT, CDR2 FRNRAP. The CDR3 loop spans 15 amino acids. CDR3 protein: CASGQQDQHPGELFF. CDR3 nucleotides: TGTGCTAGTGGACAACAGGATCAGCACCCCGGGGAGCTGTTTTTT.

The chain links TRBV9 to TRBJ1-3; TRBD1 agrees at 8 bases. CDR1 and CDR2 from the germline V gene are SGDLS and YYNGEE. The V and J ends lost 1 base and 0 bases, in that order; junction bases with no gene match: 0. This CDR3 region has 15 residues. The CDR3 DNA sequence: TGTGCCAGCAGCGTAACAGGGGGCTCTGGAAACACCATATATTTT. This translates into CASSVTGGSGNTIYF.

The V call is TRBV27, the J call TRBJ1-5; no clear D gene. CDR3 length equals 13 residues. The V gene lost 10 bases and the J gene lost 0 bases, with 10 bases spanning the gap. Germline V gene data show CDR1 as MNHEY and CDR2 as SMNVEV (reference sequence). The chain's CDR3 is CATAGGSNQPQHF. The CDR3 coding sequence is TGTGCCACCGCGGGCGGTAGCAATCAGCCCCAGCATTTT.

The chain combines TRBV13 with TRBJ1-1; D is uncertain. Germline CDR1 reads PRHDT; CDR2 reads FYEKMQ (reference sequence). The CDR3 runs 11 residues. Trimming removed 7 bases from V and 5 bases from J, with 8 bases in between. The CDR3 nucleotides are TGTGCCAGCACCCGTAAGACTGAAGCTTTCTTT. This gives the protein CASTRKTEAFF.